This entry lists 4 T cell receptor beta chains sequenced from one sample in a study of blood T cell repertoires in COVID-19. Using immunoSEQ multiplex PCR, the repertoire was profiled, and TCRdb retains in-frame clones only, with some absent. The profile shows tens of thousands of clones, roughly 84% of them singletons. Sequenced: peripheral blood. The source of these receptors is a man in his fifties or sixties with active COVID-19.

CDR3 sequence (DNA): TGTGCCAGCAGTTTGGGACAGGGGGGTGGCTACACCTTC. Amino acids: CASSLGQGGGYTF. The chain couples TRBV12-3 or TRBV12-4 to TRBJ1-2; 11 nucleotides agree with TRBD1. This CDR3 has 13 residues. J was trimmed by 7 bases and V by 3 bases; bases with no gene match: 1.

The rearrangement joins TRBV11-3 to TRBJ2-2; D is perhaps TRBD1 (6 bases). Per germline, CDR1 SGHNT and CDR2 YENEEA. This CDR3 is built from 18 residues. V was cut by 2 bases and J by 1 base, with 17 bases left in between. The CDR3 loop reads CASSLPPPGVKNTGELFF. For the CDR3, the DNA is TGTGCCAGCAGCTTACCCCCTCCAGGGGTCAAGAACACCGGGGAGCTGTTTTTT. The full variable domain, with the rest looked up from reference TRBV11-3 and TRBJ2-2, is EAGVVQSPRYKIIEKKQPVAFWCNPISGHNTLYWYLQNLGQGPELLIRYENEEAVDDSQLPKDRFSAERLKGVDSTLKIQPAELGDSAVYLCASSLPPPGVKNTGELFFGEGSRLTVL.

The chain couples TRBV5-1 to TRBJ2-5; 7 bases align to TRBD2. J gave up 4 bases and V 5 bases, and 8 bases lay outside the gene matches. The V gene's germline CDR1 is SGHRS and CDR2 YFSETQ. This CDR3 is 14 amino acids long. The CDR3 here is CASRPGTNRETQYF. DNA of the CDR3: TGCGCCAGCAGACCGGGGACTAACCGAGAGACCCAGTACTTC. The whole variable domain, remainder taken from reference TRBV5-1 and TRBJ2-5, is KAGVTQTPRYLIKTRGQQVTLSCSPISGHRSVSWYQQTPGQGLQFLFEYFSETQRNKGNFPGRFSGRQFSNSRSEMNVSTLELGDSALYLCASRPGTNRETQYFGPGTRLLVL.

V usage is TRBV27 and J usage is TRBJ2-7; TRBD1 matches at 7 bases. Trimming cost V 5 bases and J 3 bases; bases outside gene matches: 13. The CDR3 is 16 amino acids. Germline loops: CDR1 MNHEY, CDR2 SMNVEV (reference sequence). This CDR3 is CASSPPPDRDIYEQYV. CDR3 bases: TGTGCCAGCAGTCCCCCCCCCGACAGGGACATCTACGAGCAGTACGTC.